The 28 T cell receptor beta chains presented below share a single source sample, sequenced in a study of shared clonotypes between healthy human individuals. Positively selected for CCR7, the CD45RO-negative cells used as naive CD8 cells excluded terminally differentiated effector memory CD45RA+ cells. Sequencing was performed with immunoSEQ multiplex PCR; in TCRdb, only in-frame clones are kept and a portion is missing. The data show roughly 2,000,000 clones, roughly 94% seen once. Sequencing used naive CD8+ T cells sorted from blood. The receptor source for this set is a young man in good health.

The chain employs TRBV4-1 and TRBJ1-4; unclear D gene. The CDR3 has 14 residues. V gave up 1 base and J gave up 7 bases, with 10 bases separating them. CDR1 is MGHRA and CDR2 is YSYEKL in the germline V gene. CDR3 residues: CASSQGRTSEKLFF. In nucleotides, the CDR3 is TGCGCCAGCAGCCAAGGAAGAACGAGTGAAAAACTGTTTTTT.

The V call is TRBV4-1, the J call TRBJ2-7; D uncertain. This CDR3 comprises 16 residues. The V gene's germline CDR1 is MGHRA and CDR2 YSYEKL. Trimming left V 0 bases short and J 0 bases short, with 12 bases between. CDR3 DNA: TGCGCCAGCAGCCAAGAGGAAGGCGGAATCTCCTACGAGCAGTACTTC. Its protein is CASSQEEGGISYEQYF.

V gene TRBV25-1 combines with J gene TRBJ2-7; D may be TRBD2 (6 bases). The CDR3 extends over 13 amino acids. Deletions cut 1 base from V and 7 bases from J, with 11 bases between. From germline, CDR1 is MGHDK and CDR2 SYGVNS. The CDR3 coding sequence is TGTGCCAGCAGTGAATTGGAGGGGTGGGAGCAGTACTTC. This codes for CASSELEGWEQYF.

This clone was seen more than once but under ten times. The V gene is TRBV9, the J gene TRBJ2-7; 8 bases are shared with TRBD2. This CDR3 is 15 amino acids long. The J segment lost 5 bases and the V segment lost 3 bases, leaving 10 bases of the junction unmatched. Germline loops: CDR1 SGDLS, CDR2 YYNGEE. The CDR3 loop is CASSASGTRANEQYF. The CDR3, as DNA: TGTGCCAGCAGCGCCTCCGGGACTAGGGCCAACGAGCAGTACTTC. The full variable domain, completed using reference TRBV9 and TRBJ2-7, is DSGVTQTPKHLITATGQRVTLRCSPRSGDLSVYWYQQSLDQGLQFLIQYYNGEERAKGNILERFSAQQFPDLHSELNLSSLELGDSALYFCASSASGTRANEQYFGPGTRLTVT.

The DNA of the CDR3 is TGTGCCAGCAGTCAACCAGGGGGAACCGTAGGTGGCTACACCTTC. It specifies CASSQPGGTVGGYTF. The gene calls are TRBV27 and TRBJ1-2; 7 bases match TRBD1. CDR3 length: 15 amino acids. J gave up 7 bases and V 5 bases, and 13 bases lay outside the gene matches. Germline V gene data show CDR1 as MNHEY and CDR2 as SMNVEV (reference sequence).

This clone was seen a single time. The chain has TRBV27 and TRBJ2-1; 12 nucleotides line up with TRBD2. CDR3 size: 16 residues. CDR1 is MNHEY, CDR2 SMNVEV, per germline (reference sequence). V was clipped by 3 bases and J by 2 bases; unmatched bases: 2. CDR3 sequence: CASSLWTSGTYNEQFF. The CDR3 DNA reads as TGTGCCAGCAGTTTGTGGACTAGCGGGACCTACAATGAGCAGTTCTTC.

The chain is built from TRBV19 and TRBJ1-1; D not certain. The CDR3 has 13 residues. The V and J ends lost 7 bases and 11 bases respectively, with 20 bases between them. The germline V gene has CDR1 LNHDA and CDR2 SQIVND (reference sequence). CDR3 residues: CASTNPGQSQAFF. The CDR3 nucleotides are TGTGCCAGTACCAACCCCGGGCAGTCGCAGGCTTTCTTT.

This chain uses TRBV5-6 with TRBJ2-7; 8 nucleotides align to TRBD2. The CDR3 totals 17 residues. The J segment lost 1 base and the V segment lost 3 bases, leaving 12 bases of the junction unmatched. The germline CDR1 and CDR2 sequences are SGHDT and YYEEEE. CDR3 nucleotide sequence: TGTGCCAGCAGCTCCCGACCGGAGCGGGAGACGTCCTACGAGCAGTACTTC. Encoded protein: CASSSRPERETSYEQYF.

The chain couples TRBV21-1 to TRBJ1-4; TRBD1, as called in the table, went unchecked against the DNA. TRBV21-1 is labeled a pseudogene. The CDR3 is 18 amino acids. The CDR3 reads CASSGDRDSTGPHEKLFF. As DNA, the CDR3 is TGTGCCAGCAGCGGAGACCGGGACAGTACAGGGCCACATGAAAAACTGTTTTTT.

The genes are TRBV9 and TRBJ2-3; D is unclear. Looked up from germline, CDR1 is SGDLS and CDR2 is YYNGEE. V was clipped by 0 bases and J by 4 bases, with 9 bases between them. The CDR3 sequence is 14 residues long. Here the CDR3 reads CASSVVTDADTQYF. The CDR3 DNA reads TGTGCCAGCAGCGTAGTTACGGACGCAGATACGCAGTATTTT.

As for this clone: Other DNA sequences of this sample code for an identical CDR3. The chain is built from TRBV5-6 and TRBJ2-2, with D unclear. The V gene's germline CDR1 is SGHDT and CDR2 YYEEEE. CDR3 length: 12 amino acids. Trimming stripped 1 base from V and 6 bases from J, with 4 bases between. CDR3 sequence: CASSLSSGELFF. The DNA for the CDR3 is TGTGCCAGCAGCTTGTCGTCCGGGGAGCTGTTTTTT.

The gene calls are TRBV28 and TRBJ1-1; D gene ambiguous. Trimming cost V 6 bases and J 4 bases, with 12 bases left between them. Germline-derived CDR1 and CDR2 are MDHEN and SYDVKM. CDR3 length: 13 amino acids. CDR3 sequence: CASSRPTRTEAFF. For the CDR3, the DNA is TGTGCCAGCAGCCGACCCACCCGCACTGAAGCTTTCTTT. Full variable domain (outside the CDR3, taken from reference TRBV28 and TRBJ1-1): DVKVTQSSRYLVKRTGEKVFLECVQDMDHENMFWYRQDPGLGLRLIYFSYDVKMKEKGDIPEGYSVSREKKERFSLILESASTNQTSMYLCASSRPTRTEAFFGQGTRLTVV.

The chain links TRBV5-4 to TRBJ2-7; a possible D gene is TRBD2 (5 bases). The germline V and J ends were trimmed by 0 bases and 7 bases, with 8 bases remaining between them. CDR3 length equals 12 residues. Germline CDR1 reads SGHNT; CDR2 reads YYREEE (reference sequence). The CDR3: CASSLDGEEQYF. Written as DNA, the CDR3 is TGTGCCAGCAGCTTGGATGGGGAGGAGCAGTACTTC.

DNA for the CDR3: TGTGCCAGTAGTGTCGCTAGCGGGGGGGACTCCTACGAGCAGTACTTC. Translation: CASSVASGGDSYEQYF. This rearrangement joins TRBV19 to TRBJ2-7, with TRBD2 identical over 12 bases. CDR3 length: 16 amino acids. The V gene end was trimmed by 5 bases and the J gene end by 0 bases; junction bases not matched to a gene: 5. Looked up from germline, CDR1 is LNHDA and CDR2 is SQIVND (reference sequence).

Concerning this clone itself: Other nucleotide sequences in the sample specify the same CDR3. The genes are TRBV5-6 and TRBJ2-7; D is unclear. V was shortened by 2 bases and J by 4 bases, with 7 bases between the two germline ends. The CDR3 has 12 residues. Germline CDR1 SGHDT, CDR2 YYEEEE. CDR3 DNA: TGTGCCAGCAGCTTCGGTTCTTACGAGCAGTACTTC. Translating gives CASSFGSYEQYF.

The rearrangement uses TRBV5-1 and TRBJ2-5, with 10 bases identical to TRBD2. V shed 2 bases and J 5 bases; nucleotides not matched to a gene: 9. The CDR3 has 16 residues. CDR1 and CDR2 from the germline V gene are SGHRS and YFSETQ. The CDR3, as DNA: TGCGCCAGCAGCTTAGCTAGCGGGAGTCTTCGGGAGACCCAGTACTTC. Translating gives CASSLASGSLRETQYF.

The CDR3 region is CASSPGTGGWPLHF. The CDR3 DNA is TGTGCCAGTAGTCCCGGGACAGGGGGCTGGCCCCTCCACTTT. The V gene is TRBV19, the J gene TRBJ1-6; 12 bases agree with TRBD1. The CDR3 totals 14 residues. Germline CDR1 is LNHDA and CDR2 is SQIVND (reference sequence). With 5 bases clipped from V and 13 bases from J, the junction kept 6 bases outside the gene matches. Variable domain in full (rest from reference TRBV19 and TRBJ1-6): DGGITQSPKYLFRKEGQNVTLSCEQNLNHDAMYWYRQDPGQGLRLIYYSQIVNDFQKGDIAEGYSVSREKKESFPLTVTSAQKNPTAFYLCASSPGTGGWPLHFGNGTRLTVT.

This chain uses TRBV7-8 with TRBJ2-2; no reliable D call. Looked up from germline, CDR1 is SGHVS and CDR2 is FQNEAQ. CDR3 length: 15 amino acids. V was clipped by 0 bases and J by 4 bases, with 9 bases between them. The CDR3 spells CASSLAPQRTGELFF. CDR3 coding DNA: TGTGCCAGCAGCTTAGCGCCACAACGCACCGGGGAGCTGTTTTTT. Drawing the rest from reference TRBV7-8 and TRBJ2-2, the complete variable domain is GAGVSQSPRYKVAKRGQDVALRCDPISGHVSLFWYQQALGQGPEFLTYFQNEAQLDKSGLPSDRFFAERPEGSVSTLKIQRTQQEDSAVYLCASSLAPQRTGELFFGEGSRLTVL.

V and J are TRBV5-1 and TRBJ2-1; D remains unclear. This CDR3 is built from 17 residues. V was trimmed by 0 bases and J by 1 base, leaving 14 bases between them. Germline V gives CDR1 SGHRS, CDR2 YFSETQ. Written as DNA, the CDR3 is TGCGCCAGCAGCTTGGCCAACGGCGTCCCATCCTACAATGAGCAGTTCTTC. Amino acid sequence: CASSLANGVPSYNEQFF.

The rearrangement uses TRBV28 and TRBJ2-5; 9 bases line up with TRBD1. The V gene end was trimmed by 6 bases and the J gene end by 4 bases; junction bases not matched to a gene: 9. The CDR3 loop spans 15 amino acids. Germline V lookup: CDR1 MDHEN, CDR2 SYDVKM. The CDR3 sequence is CASSPGTGYGETQYF. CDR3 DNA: TGTGCCAGCAGCCCCGGGACAGGGTATGGAGAGACCCAGTACTTC. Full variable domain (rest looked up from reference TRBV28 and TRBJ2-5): DVKVTQSSRYLVKRTGEKVFLECVQDMDHENMFWYRQDPGLGLRLIYFSYDVKMKEKGDIPEGYSVSREKKERFSLILESASTNQTSMYLCASSPGTGYGETQYFGPGTRLLVL.

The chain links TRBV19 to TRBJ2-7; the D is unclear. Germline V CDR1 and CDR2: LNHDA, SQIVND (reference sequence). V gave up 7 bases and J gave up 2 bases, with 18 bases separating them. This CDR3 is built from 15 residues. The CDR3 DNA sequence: TGTGCCAGTACCCTCTTCGCGGCCCCAACCTACGAGCAGTACTTC. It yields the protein CASTLFAAPTYEQYF.

In nucleotides, the CDR3 is TGTGCCAGCAGCCCCAAGGAAAATGAAAAACTGTTTTTT. The encoded protein is CASSPKENEKLFF. V and J are TRBV7-9 and TRBJ1-4, with no clear D. Trimming shortened V by 5 bases and J by 5 bases, and 9 bases separated the two germline ends. The germline CDR1 and CDR2 sequences are SEHNR and FQNEAQ (reference sequence). This CDR3 is built from 13 residues. Filled out from reference TRBV7-9 and TRBJ1-4, the complete variable domain reads DTGVSQNPRHKITKRGQNVTFRCDPISEHNRLYWYRQTLGQGPEFLTYFQNEAQLEKSRLLSDRFSAERPKGSFSTLEIQRTEQGDSAMYLCASSPKENEKLFFGSGTQLSVL.

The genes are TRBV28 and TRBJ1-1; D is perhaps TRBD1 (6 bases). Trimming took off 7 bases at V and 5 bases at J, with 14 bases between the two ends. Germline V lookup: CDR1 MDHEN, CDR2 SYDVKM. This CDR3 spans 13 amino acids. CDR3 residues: CASTGVTGTEAFF. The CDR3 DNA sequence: TGTGCCAGCACAGGGGTCACTGGGACTGAAGCTTTCTTT.

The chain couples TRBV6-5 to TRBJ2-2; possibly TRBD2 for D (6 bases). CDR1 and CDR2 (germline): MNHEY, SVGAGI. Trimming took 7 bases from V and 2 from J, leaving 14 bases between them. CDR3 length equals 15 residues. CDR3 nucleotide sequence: TGTGCCAGCAACTCCGGGACTCCTAACACCGGGGAGCTGTTTTTT. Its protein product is CASNSGTPNTGELFF.

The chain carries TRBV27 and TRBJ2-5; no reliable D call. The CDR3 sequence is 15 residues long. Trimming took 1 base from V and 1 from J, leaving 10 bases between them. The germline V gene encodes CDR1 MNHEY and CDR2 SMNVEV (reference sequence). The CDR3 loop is CASSLFDGSQETQYF. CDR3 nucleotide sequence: TGTGCCAGCAGTTTATTTGACGGATCCCAAGAGACCCAGTACTTC.

CDR3 nucleotides: TGTGCCAGCAGCGTAGTAGGGGGACCTGATCAAGAGACCCAGTACTTC. This encodes CASSVVGGPDQETQYF. This chain joins TRBV9 and TRBJ2-5, with a possible D match to TRBD1 (6 bases). Germline loops: CDR1 SGDLS, CDR2 YYNGEE. The length of the CDR3 is 16 residues. Trimming took off 0 bases at V and 2 bases at J, with 14 bases between the two ends.

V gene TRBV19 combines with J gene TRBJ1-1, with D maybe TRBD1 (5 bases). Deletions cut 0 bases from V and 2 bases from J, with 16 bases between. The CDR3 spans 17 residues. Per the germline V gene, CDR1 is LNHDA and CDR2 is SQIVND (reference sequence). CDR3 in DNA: TGTGCCAGTAGTATAGATCGTGAGGGACCGTTAAACACTGAAGCTTTCTTT. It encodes CASSIDREGPLNTEAFF.

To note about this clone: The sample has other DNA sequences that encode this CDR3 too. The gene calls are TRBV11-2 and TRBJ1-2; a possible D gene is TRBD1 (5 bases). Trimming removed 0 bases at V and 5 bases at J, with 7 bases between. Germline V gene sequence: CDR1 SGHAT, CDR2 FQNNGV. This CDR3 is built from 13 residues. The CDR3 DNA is TGTGCCAGCAGCTTAGATCGGGGGTATGGCTACACCTTC. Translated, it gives CASSLDRGYGYTF.